This TCR beta chain was sequenced for a study of T cells after somatic rescue of genetic block. V trimming: 0 bases; J trimming: 8 bases; junction bases outside the gene matches: 6. The CDR3 is 15 residues long. Germline V gene sequence: CDR1 SGHRS, CDR2 YFSETQ. Some clones are missing from TCRdb's copy, which holds only in-frame ones; the method was immunoSEQ multiplex PCR. The sample has about 15,000 clones, 65% to 75% seen once. This clone was counted between two and nine times. This receptor was taken from a boy aged 5-17 years. V is TRBV5-1 and J is TRBJ2-4, with 9 bases that match TRBD1. The sequencing input was peripheral blood mononuclear cells (PBMCs). CDR3 amino acids: CASSLGHRDRDIQYF. The CDR3 DNA follows: TGCGCCAGCAGCTTGGGTCACCGGGACAGGGACATTCAGTACTTC.